Presented here are 10 T cell receptor beta chains from one specimen sequenced in a study of monozygotic twins with inflammatory bowel disease. TCRdb re-called the 5' RACE reads; one entry per CDR3 protein, DNA not given. Listed are 350,000 to 400,000 distinct CDR3 sequences; 2.5% to 3% falls within the top ten. The sequenced material came from blood. The source of these receptors is a human donor with ulcerative colitis or Crohn's disease, or a healthy co-twin of an affected twin (not recorded which).

The genes are TRBV6-5 and TRBJ2-5; TCRdb picks TRBD1, but there is no DNA to check that call. CDR1 is MNHEY and CDR2 is SVGAGI in the germline V gene. The CDR3 runs to 15 residues. CDR3 region: CASSYSGDRRETQYF.

CDR3 sequence reads: CASSSGQALSYEQYF. The V gene is TRBV5-1, the J gene TRBJ2-7. Germline assignment: CDR1 SGHRS and CDR2 YFSETQ. This CDR3 region has 15 residues.

V and J are TRBV4-1 and TRBJ2-7; the TCRdb D gene call, TRBD1, has no DNA to confirm it. The CDR3 totals 16 residues. Germline CDR1 is MGHRA and CDR2 is YSYEKL. CDR3 residues: CASSINPGTGFYEQYF.

This chain connects TRBV19 to TRBJ1-1; absent DNA, TCRdb's TRBD1 call cannot be checked. Germline V gives CDR1 LNHDA, CDR2 SQIVND (reference sequence). This CDR3 is 16 amino acids long. CDR3: CASRFSRERGNTEAFF.

CDR3 protein: CASSEVGQNYGYTF. This chain connects TRBV5-1 to TRBJ1-2; TCRdb calls TRBD1, which cannot be checked without DNA. CDR1 is SGHRS, CDR2 YFSETQ, per germline. The length of the CDR3 is 14 residues.

The V call is TRBV12-3 or TRBV12-4, the J call TRBJ2-4; TCRdb outputs TRBD1, but without DNA this stays unchecked. CDR3 size: 16 residues. CDR3 loop: CASRPQQGIAKNIQYF.

The CDR3 protein is CSARAHNYEQYF. This chain joins TRBV20-1 and TRBJ2-7. This CDR3 comprises 12 residues. Germline V gene sequence: CDR1 DFQATT, CDR2 SNEGSKA (reference sequence).

This chain joins TRBV5-1 and TRBJ2-3; TCRdb names TRBD2, which stays unverified in the absence of DNA. Germline CDR1 is SGHRS and CDR2 is YFSETQ. This CDR3 comprises 17 residues. This CDR3 reads CASRRGGLAGEEDTQYF. Combining the CDR3 with reference TRBV5-1 and TRBJ2-3 gives the whole variable domain KAGVTQTPRYLIKTRGQQVTLSCSPISGHRSVSWYQQTPGQGLQFLFEYFSETQRNKGNFPGRFSGRQFSNSRSEMNVSTLELGDSALYLCASRRGGLAGEEDTQYFGPGTRLTVL.

The chain has TRBV9 and TRBJ1-1; TCRdb's D call, TRBD1, is unchecked because there is no DNA. The V gene's germline CDR1 is SGDLS and CDR2 YYNGEE. CDR3 size: 16 residues. CDR3 in amino acids: CASSVGVGGDHTEAFF.

The chain couples TRBV5-1 to TRBJ1-4. Germline V CDR1 and CDR2: SGHRS, YFSETQ. CDR3 length: 14 amino acids. This CDR3 is CASSVDREDEKLFF. Full variable domain (missing parts from reference TRBV5-1 and TRBJ1-4): KAGVTQTPRYLIKTRGQQVTLSCSPISGHRSVSWYQQTPGQGLQFLFEYFSETQRNKGNFPGRFSGRQFSNSRSEMNVSTLELGDSALYLCASSVDREDEKLFFGSGTQLSVL.